One TCR beta chain is described in this entry. Its antigen is unknown. The sample is drawn from a study of T cell responses to AZD1222 COVID-19 vaccine. Whole-study results and caveats: Across the whole spike, CD4 TCRs peaked at regions 160-218 and 743-854. Spike-specific TCR breadth and depth were elevated following two AZD1222 doses.

The CDR3 is 18 amino acids. Looked up from germline, CDR1 is MNHEY and CDR2 is SMNVEV (reference sequence). The ends were cut back, 0 bases at V and 0 bases at J, with 15 bases in the middle. Data came from immunoSEQ multiplex PCR; TCRdb stores just in-frame clones and leaves some out. The table includes over 130,000 clones, approximately 92% detected once. Sequencing was performed on peripheral blood, taken 28 days after the second AZD1222 dose. J is TRBJ2-4 and V is TRBV27; D is undetermined. The sequence was obtained from an adult who received the AZD1222 COVID-19 vaccine. The CDR3 protein is CASSLSPPGPLAKNIQYF. CDR3 DNA sequence: TGTGCCAGCAGTTTATCCCCGCCGGGTCCTCTAGCCAAAAACATTCAGTACTTC.